A single sample gave rise to the 14 T cell receptor beta chains below, sequenced in a study of blood T cell repertoires in COVID-19. Profiling relied on immunoSEQ multiplex PCR, and the TCRdb table lists in-frame clones only, not all of them. The sample has 230,000 or so clones; roughly 90% are singletons. Sequences were obtained from PBMCs or T cells enriched from blood (not recorded which). These receptors all come from a woman aged 40 to 55 with acute COVID-19.

The V call is TRBV6-5, the J call TRBJ1-1, with TRBD1 matching over 9 bases. With 2 bases clipped from V and 4 bases from J, the junction kept 2 bases outside the gene matches. The CDR3 has 14 residues. Germline V lookup: CDR1 MNHEY, CDR2 SVGAGI. This CDR3 reads CASSYDRGSTEAFF. CDR3 sequence (DNA): TGTGCCAGCAGTTACGACAGGGGGAGCACTGAAGCTTTCTTT.

The chain couples TRBV3-1 (or the pseudogene TRBV3-2) to TRBJ1-1; possible D gene TRBD1, 5 bases. The CDR3 spans 14 residues. In germline, CDR1 is LGHDT, CDR2 YNNKEL (reference sequence). Trimming removed 1 base at V and 5 bases at J, with 11 bases between. The CDR3 DNA sequence: TGTGCCAGCAGCCAAGCCAGGGTGAGGACTGAAGCTTTCTTT. Its translation: CASSQARVRTEAFF.

This clone was counted between two and nine times. J is TRBJ2-7 and V is TRBV3-1 (or the pseudogene TRBV3-2); D remains unclear. Trimming took 7 bases from V and 1 from J, leaving 17 bases between them. The CDR3 length is 15 residues. Germline V CDR1 and CDR2: LGHDT, YNNKEL (reference sequence). CDR3 amino acids: CASTRRRDGSYEQYF. CDR3 nucleotide sequence: TGTGCCAGCACCAGAAGGAGAGACGGATCCTACGAGCAGTACTTC.

V gene TRBV5-1 combines with J gene TRBJ1-1; D is possibly TRBD1 (6 bases). CDR1 is SGHRS, CDR2 YFSETQ, per germline. With 0 bases removed from V and 5 bases from J, the gap between germline ends came to 20 bases. The length of the CDR3 is 17 residues. The CDR3 sequence: CASSLAQGGGGKTEAFF. For the CDR3, the DNA is TGCGCCAGCAGCTTGGCACAGGGTGGTGGGGGAAAGACTGAAGCTTTCTTT.

The chain is built from TRBV7-8 and TRBJ2-4; perhaps TRBD1 as D (6 bases). V was trimmed by 4 bases and J by 0 bases, leaving 13 bases between them. Germline V CDR1 and CDR2: SGHVS, FQNEAQ. This CDR3 comprises 16 residues. In DNA form, the CDR3 reads TGTGCCAGCAGCTCCTCCCGGACAGTAGCCAAAAACATTCAGTACTTC. This codes for CASSSSRTVAKNIQYF.

V usage is TRBV7-9 and J usage is TRBJ1-1; D unresolved. Germline assignment: CDR1 SEHNR and CDR2 FQNEAQ (reference sequence). CDR3 length: 13 amino acids. Trimming shortened V by 4 bases and J by 1 base, and 7 bases separated the two germline ends. CDR3 nucleotides: TGTGCCAGCAGCTACGAGAAGAACACTGAAGCTTTCTTT. Amino acid sequence: CASSYEKNTEAFF.

The chain joins TRBV19 to TRBJ1-4, with 9 bases fitting TRBD1. V shed 5 bases, J shed 7 bases, and the junction held 5 bases outside the gene matches. This CDR3 region has 14 residues. Germline V CDR1 and CDR2: LNHDA, SQIVND (reference sequence). The CDR3 sequence: CASSLGQGPEKLFF. Here the CDR3 DNA reads TGTGCCAGTAGTCTCGGACAGGGGCCTGAAAAACTGTTTTTT.

V is TRBV6-5 and J is TRBJ1-1; D uncertain. CDR1 is MNHEY and CDR2 is SVGAGI in the germline V gene. This CDR3 comprises 13 residues. Trimming removed 5 bases at V and 2 bases at J, with 9 bases between. In DNA form, the CDR3 reads TGTGCCAGCAGTCCGAGTTCAAACACTGAAGCTTTCTTT. This translates into CASSPSSNTEAFF.

The V gene is TRBV5-1, the J gene TRBJ1-3; D not certain. The CDR3 spans 17 residues. The V end lost 8 bases, the J end lost 5 bases, and 26 bases lay between the germline ends. Per the germline V gene, CDR1 is SGHRS and CDR2 is YFSETQ. CDR3 residues: CARTFSSPRGARNTIYF. The CDR3 nucleotides are TGCGCCAGAACCTTCTCGTCGCCCCGCGGAGCGAGAAACACCATATATTTT.

The chain uses TRBV9 and TRBJ1-3; TRBD1 is a possible D gene (5 bases). The CDR3 is made up of 13 amino acids. The germline CDR1 and CDR2 sequences are SGDLS and YYNGEE. Trimming removed 0 bases at V and 11 bases at J, with 12 bases between. The CDR3 sequence: CASSVVVGGAIYF. The CDR3 DNA follows: TGTGCCAGCAGCGTAGTCGTGGGGGGAGCCATATATTTT.

The V gene is TRBV5-5, the J gene TRBJ1-5, with a tentative D call TRBD1 (6 bases). The V end was cut by 3 bases, the J end by 3 bases, with 10 bases between. Germline V gives CDR1 SGHKS, CDR2 YYEKEE (reference sequence). CDR3 length: 14 residues. The CDR3: CASSSRQVNQPQHF. The CDR3 nucleotides read TGTGCCAGCAGCTCACGACAGGTCAATCAGCCCCAGCATTTT.

The chain couples TRBV5-4 to TRBJ2-2; TRBD1 matches at 11 bases. The V gene's germline CDR1 is SGHNT and CDR2 YYREEE (reference sequence). This CDR3 has 14 residues. With V trimmed by 7 bases and J by 4 bases, 3 bases remained unmatched. The chain's CDR3 is CASADRGPTGELFF. As DNA, the CDR3 is TGTGCCAGCGCGGACAGGGGGCCCACCGGGGAGCTGTTTTTT.

The J gene is TRBJ1-3, the V gene TRBV30, with a tentative D call TRBD1 (5 bases). The CDR3 loop spans 15 amino acids. Germline V gene sequence: CDR1 GTSNPN, CDR2 SVGIG (reference sequence). V lost 2 bases, J lost 2 bases, and 13 bases lay in between. CDR3 in DNA: TGTGCCTGGAGTACGCGGGGGGGAGCTGGAAACACCATATATTTT. Residues: CAWSTRGGAGNTIYF.

The J gene is TRBJ1-4, the V gene TRBV7-9; D might be TRBD1 (5 bases). V lost 4 bases and J lost 0, with 9 bases in between. The CDR3 consists of 15 residues. The germline V gene encodes CDR1 SEHNR and CDR2 FQNEAQ (reference sequence). The CDR3 DNA reads as TGTGCCAGCAGCTCCCGACAGTCAACTAATGAAAAACTGTTTTTT. It encodes CASSSRQSTNEKLFF.